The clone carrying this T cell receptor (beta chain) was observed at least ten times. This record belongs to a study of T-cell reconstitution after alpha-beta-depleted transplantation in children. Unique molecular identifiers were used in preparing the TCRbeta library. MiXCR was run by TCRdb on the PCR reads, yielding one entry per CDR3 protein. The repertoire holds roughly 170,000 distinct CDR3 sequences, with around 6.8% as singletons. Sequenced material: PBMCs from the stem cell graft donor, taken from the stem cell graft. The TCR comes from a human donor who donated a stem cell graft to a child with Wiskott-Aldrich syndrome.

CDR3 amino acids: CASSLLGWGLFF. CDR3 in DNA: TGTGCCAGCAGCTTATTGGGGTGGGGGCTGTTTTTT. The chain combines TRBV11-2 with TRBJ2-2; D not resolved. The CDR3 is 12 amino acids. Per germline, CDR1 SGHAT and CDR2 FQNNGV. Trimming removed 2 bases from V and 13 bases from J, with 11 bases in between.